This T cell receptor beta chain was captured in a study of cytomegalovirus exposure and HLA in healthy donors. The data were produced by immunoSEQ multiplex PCR, yet TCRdb's version contains in-frame clones alone and is incomplete. The sample carries 90,000 to 130,000 clones, approximately 89% recorded once. Germline V gene data show CDR1 as SGHDT and CDR2 as YYEEEE. V dropped 5 bases and J dropped 3 bases, with 12 bases sitting between them. The CDR3 length is 13 residues. The source is a young woman in good health and CMV-seronegative. The material sequenced was PBMCs. The chain employs TRBV5-6 and TRBJ2-7; no firm D call. The CDR3 DNA sequence: TGTGCCAGCAGTAAGCCGAGCCACTACGAGCAGTACTTC. Residues: CASSKPSHYEQYF.